The 19 T cell receptor beta chains below were found in one sample sequenced in a study of OX40 agonist ivuxolimab in advanced cancers. Here immunoSEQ multiplex PCR was the method, and the copy in TCRdb shows in-frame clones only, minus some. The data contain around 74,000 clones, roughly 90% of them singletons. This specimen consisted of CD4+ or CD8+ T cells sorted from blood, obtained in a trial of the OX40 agonist ivuxolimab. The receptor source for this set is an adult with an advanced solid tumor such as melanoma, head and neck, liver or kidney cancer.

This clone was detected once. J is TRBJ2-7 and V is TRBV29-1; D is undetermined. V lost 1 base and J 0 bases, leaving 10 bases between the germline ends. Looked up from germline, CDR1 is SQVTM and CDR2 is ANQGSEA. The CDR3 sequence is 14 residues long. This CDR3 is CSVEGTDSSYEQYF. DNA of the CDR3: TGCAGCGTTGAAGGGACCGATAGCTCCTACGAGCAGTACTTC.

The chain uses TRBV5-4 and TRBJ1-1, with D unclear. The germline V gene has CDR1 SGHNT and CDR2 YYREEE (reference sequence). Trimming took off 2 bases at V and 0 bases at J, with 11 bases between the two ends. This CDR3 has 15 amino acids. The CDR3 spells CASSFGGPMNTEAFF. CDR3 in DNA: TGTGCCAGCAGCTTTGGCGGGCCGATGAACACTGAAGCTTTCTTT.

The chain recombines TRBV5-1 with TRBJ1-2; D remains unclear. The germline V and J ends were trimmed by 4 bases and 4 bases, with 14 bases remaining between them. Germline V gives CDR1 SGHRS, CDR2 YFSETQ. This CDR3 has 14 residues. In DNA, the CDR3 is TGCGCCAGCAGCCCAAGACCGCCTTCCTATGGCTACACCTTC. This gives the protein CASSPRPPSYGYTF.

The rearrangement joins TRBV15 to TRBJ2-3, with a possible D match to TRBD1 (6 bases). CDR1 and CDR2 from the germline V gene are LNHNV and YYDKDF (reference sequence). Trimming left V 5 bases short and J 6 bases short, with 18 bases between. The CDR3 has 15 residues. In DNA form, the CDR3 reads TGTGCCACCAGCGTCCGACAGGCCCCGGAGGATACGCAGTATTTT. This sequence encodes CATSVRQAPEDTQYF.

J is TRBJ2-7 and V is TRBV16; 7 positions match TRBD2. The CDR3 totals 14 residues. V lost 0 bases to trimming and J lost 6 bases; unmatched junction nucleotides: 5. Germline V lookup: CDR1 KGHSY, CDR2 FQNENV. The DNA for the CDR3 is TGTGCCAGCAGCCAATCGACCAGGGAGGGCGAGCAGTACTTC. Protein product: CASSQSTREGEQYF.

A single count supports this clone. The rearrangement joins TRBV7-9 to TRBJ2-3; D gene ambiguous. This CDR3 comprises 12 residues. Trimming pared 6 bases from V and 7 bases from J, leaving 11 bases between. Germline V gene data show CDR1 as SEHNR and CDR2 as FQNEAQ (reference sequence). CDR3: CASSIVGNTQYF. CDR3 nucleotide sequence: TGTGCCAGCAGTATAGTGGGGAATACGCAGTATTTT.

CDR3 DNA sequence: TGTGCAAGTCGCGGAAGGCATCAGCCCCAGCATTTT. Translation: CASRGRHQPQHF. The genes are TRBV12-2 and TRBJ1-5. TRBV12-2 corresponds to a pseudogene. CDR3 length equals 12 residues.

The chain carries TRBV4-2 and TRBJ1-3; D is unclear. The CDR3 consists of 17 residues. Germline lookup yields CDR1 LGHNA and CDR2 YNFKEQ. The ends were cut back, 5 bases at V and 0 bases at J, with 17 bases in the middle. The CDR3 protein is CASSSQTPLVSGNTIYF. CDR3 DNA: TGTGCCAGCAGCTCCCAGACACCTCTTGTCTCTGGAAACACCATATATTTT.

The rearrangement uses TRBV7-2 and TRBJ2-1; 10 bases are a match to TRBD1. This CDR3 has 16 amino acids. CDR1 and CDR2 from the germline V gene are SGHTA and FQGNSA. After removal of 5 bases from V and 7 bases from J, the junction contained 11 bases not matched to a gene. For the CDR3, the DNA is TGTGCCAGCAGCCCTCGACAGGGGGCATATGGGAATGAGCAGTTCTTC. Translating gives CASSPRQGAYGNEQFF.

The rearrangement joins TRBV19 to TRBJ2-1; D is unclear. Trimming removed 0 bases at V and 0 bases at J, with 9 bases between. This CDR3 is 16 amino acids long. Per the germline V gene, CDR1 is LNHDA and CDR2 is SQIVND (reference sequence). This chain's CDR3 is CASSIERMSSYNEQFF. CDR3 nucleotide sequence: TGTGCCAGTAGTATAGAGAGGATGAGCTCCTACAATGAGCAGTTCTTC. The whole variable domain, filled in from reference TRBV19 and TRBJ2-1, reads DGGITQSPKYLFRKEGQNVTLSCEQNLNHDAMYWYRQDPGQGLRLIYYSQIVNDFQKGDIAEGYSVSREKKESFPLTVTSAQKNPTAFYLCASSIERMSSYNEQFFGPGTRLTVL.

This chain joins TRBV19 and TRBJ2-7, with TRBD2 identical over 10 bases. The CDR3 sequence is 14 residues long. From germline, CDR1 is LNHDA and CDR2 SQIVND (reference sequence). V was pared by 3 bases and J by 4 bases, with 3 bases of the junction left unmatched. The CDR3 nucleotides read TGTGCCAGTAGTATTCTAGCGGGGGCATACGAGCAGTACTTC. Protein product: CASSILAGAYEQYF.

This rearrangement joins TRBV19 to TRBJ2-7, with 7 nucleotides matching TRBD1. Germline trimming cut 1 base from V and 5 bases from J; bases unmatched to any gene: 5. Looked up from germline, CDR1 is LNHDA and CDR2 is SQIVND (reference sequence). The CDR3 extends over 14 amino acids. The CDR3 sequence: CASSIGQGVNEQYF. DNA of the CDR3: TGTGCCAGTAGTATAGGGCAGGGGGTGAACGAGCAGTACTTC.

The chain has TRBV7-2 and TRBJ1-5; tentatively, D is TRBD1 (5 bases). Germline V gene sequence: CDR1 SGHTA, CDR2 FQGNSA. The CDR3 consists of 15 residues. Trimming cost V 3 bases and J 2 bases, with 11 bases left between them. CDR3 residues: CASSFQGSGNQPQHF. Here the CDR3 DNA reads TGTGCCAGCAGCTTTCAGGGATCGGGCAATCAGCCCCAGCATTTT.

This chain uses TRBV6-5 with TRBJ2-1; perhaps TRBD2 as D (5 bases). CDR1 is MNHEY, CDR2 SVGAGI, per germline. The CDR3 spans 13 residues. Deletions cut 6 bases from V and 10 bases from J, with 16 bases between. The CDR3 DNA reads as TGTGCCAGCAGGCCTCCGAGCGGTTGGGAGCAGTTCTTC. Residues: CASRPPSGWEQFF.

This chain connects TRBV6-1 to TRBJ1-1; D gene ambiguous. The CDR3 covers 13 residues. The V end lost 6 bases, the J end lost 11 bases, and 19 bases lay between the germline ends. Germline CDR1 reads MNHNS; CDR2 reads SASEGT. CDR3 sequence reads: CASREGYIAFAFF. Written as DNA, the CDR3 is TGTGCCAGCAGAGAGGGCTATATCGCATTCGCTTTCTTT.

This chain uses TRBV2 with TRBJ2-1, with D perhaps matching TRBD2 (6 bases). The CDR3 runs 13 residues. The ends were cut back, 3 bases at V and 9 bases at J, with 12 bases in the middle. CDR1 and CDR2 from the germline V gene are SNHLY and FYNNEI. CDR3 nucleotides: TGTGCCAGCAGTGAGGTAACCGGGAGTGAGCAGTTCTTC. It specifies CASSEVTGSEQFF.

This chain links TRBV2 with TRBJ2-1; D is ambiguous. Germline CDR1 SNHLY, CDR2 FYNNEI. Trimming cost V 6 bases and J 9 bases, with 9 bases left between them. The CDR3 loop spans 11 amino acids. DNA for the CDR3: TGTGCCAGCAGCTCCGGTGCTGAGCAGTTCTTC. Encoded protein: CASSSGAEQFF.

V usage is TRBV21-1 and J usage is TRBJ1-1; the table's D call of TRBD1 was not tested on the DNA. TRBV21-1 is given as a pseudogene. The CDR3 extends over 13 amino acids. The CDR3 region is CADQGVLNTEAFF. In DNA form, the CDR3 reads TGTGCCGACCAGGGGGTTCTTAACACTGAAGCTTTCTTT.

The chain links TRBV10-3 to TRBJ1-5; D not resolved. The ends were cut back, 0 bases at V and 5 bases at J, with 17 bases in the middle. Germline values: CDR1 ENHRY, CDR2 SYGVKD. The CDR3 consists of 17 residues. In DNA form, the CDR3 reads TGTGCCATCAGTGAGTCGGTGCCGGGAATGGGGTATCAGCCCCAGCATTTT. Translating gives CAISESVPGMGYQPQHF.